This T cell receptor (beta chain) was recorded in a study of graft-versus-host responses after intestinal transplantation. Sequenced by immunoSEQ multiplex PCR; TCRdb stores in-frame clones only, minus some. In the table there are fewer than 110,000 clones, roughly 90% of which are singletons. In the case of this clone: The target antigen is unknown.

The CDR3 is 14 amino acids. Between the trimmed V and J ends, which lost 1 base and 0 bases, there was a span of 6 bases. Germline-derived CDR1 and CDR2 are SGHAT and FQNNGV. The sample consisted of unstimulated CD4+ T cells sorted from spleen or lymph node cells, taken before transplant. The source is a human donor who was the organ donor for an intestinal transplant. The chain carries TRBV11-2 and TRBJ1-2; D is unclear. CDR3 sequence reads: CASSLGPANYGYTF. The CDR3 DNA is TGTGCCAGCAGCTTAGGGCCTGCTAACTATGGCTACACCTTC.